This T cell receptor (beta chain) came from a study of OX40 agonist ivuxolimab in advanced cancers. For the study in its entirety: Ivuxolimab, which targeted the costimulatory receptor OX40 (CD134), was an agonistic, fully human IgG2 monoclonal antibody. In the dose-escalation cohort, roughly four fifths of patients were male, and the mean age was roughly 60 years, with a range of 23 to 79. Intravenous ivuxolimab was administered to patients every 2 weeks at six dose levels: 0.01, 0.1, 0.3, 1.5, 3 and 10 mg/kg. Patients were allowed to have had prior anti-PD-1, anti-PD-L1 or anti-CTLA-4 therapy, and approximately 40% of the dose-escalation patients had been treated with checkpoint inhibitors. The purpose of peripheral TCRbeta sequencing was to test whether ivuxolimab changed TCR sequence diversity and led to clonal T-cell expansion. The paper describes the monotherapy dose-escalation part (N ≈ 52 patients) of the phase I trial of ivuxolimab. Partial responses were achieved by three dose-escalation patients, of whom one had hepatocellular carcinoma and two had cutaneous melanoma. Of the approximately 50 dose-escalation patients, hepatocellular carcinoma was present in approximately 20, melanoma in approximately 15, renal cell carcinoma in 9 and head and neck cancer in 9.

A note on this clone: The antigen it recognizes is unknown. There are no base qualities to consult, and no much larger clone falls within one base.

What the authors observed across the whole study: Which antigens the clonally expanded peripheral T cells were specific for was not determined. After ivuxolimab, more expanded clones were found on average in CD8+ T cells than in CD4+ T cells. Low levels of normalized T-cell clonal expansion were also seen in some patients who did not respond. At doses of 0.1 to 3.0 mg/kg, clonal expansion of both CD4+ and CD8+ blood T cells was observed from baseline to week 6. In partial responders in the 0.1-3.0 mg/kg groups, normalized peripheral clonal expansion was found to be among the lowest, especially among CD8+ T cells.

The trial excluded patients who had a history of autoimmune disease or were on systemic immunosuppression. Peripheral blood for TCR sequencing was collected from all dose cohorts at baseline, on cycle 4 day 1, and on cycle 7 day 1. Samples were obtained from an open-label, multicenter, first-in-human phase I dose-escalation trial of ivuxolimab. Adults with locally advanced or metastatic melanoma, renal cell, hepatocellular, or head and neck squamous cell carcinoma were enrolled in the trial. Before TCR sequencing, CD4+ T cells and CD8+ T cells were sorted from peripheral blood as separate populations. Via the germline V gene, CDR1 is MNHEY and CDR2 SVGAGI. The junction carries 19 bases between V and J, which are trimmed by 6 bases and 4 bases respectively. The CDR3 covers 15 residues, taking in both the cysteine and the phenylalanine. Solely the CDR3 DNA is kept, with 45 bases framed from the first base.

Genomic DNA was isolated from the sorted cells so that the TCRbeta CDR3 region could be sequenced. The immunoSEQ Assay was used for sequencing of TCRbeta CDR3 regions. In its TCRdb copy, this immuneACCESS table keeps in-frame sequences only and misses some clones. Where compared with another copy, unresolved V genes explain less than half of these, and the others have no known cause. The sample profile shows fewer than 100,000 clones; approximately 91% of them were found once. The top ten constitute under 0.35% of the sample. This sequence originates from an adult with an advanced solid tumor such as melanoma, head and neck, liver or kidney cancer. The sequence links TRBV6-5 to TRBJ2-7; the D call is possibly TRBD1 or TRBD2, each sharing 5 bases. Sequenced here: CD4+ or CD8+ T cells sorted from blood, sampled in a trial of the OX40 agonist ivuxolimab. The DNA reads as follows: TGTGCCAGCAGGGTCACTACCGGGGCCTTATACGAGCAGTACTTC. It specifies CASRVTTGALYEQYF.